The 28 T cell receptor beta chains given below trace back to one sample, sequenced in a study of chemoradiotherapy in HPV16-positive cancers. Some clones are missing from TCRdb's copy, which holds only in-frame ones; the method was immunoSEQ multiplex PCR. This table holds 9,500 to 15,000 clones, approximately 87% found once. The specimen comprised blood, sampled from a patient who underwent chemoradiotherapy. These receptors originate from a human donor with HPV-associated anogenital cancer.

This rearrangement joins TRBV7-6 to TRBJ2-1; either TRBD1 or TRBD2 may supply D (5 bases each). This CDR3 spans 12 amino acids. V was pared by 0 bases and J by 12 bases, with 9 bases between. CDR1 and CDR2 from the germline V gene are SGHVS and FNYEAQ. The CDR3 DNA sequence: TGTGCCAGCAGCTTAGCAGAGGGGCCGCAGTTCTTC. Residues: CASSLAEGPQFF.

The rearrangement uses TRBV29-1 and TRBJ1-2; TRBD1 agrees at 10 bases. CDR1 and CDR2 from the germline V gene are SQVTM and ANQGSEA. The trim removed 7 bases at V and 6 bases at J, leaving 5 bases unmatched. The length of the CDR3 is 12 residues. The CDR3 loop reads CSAMGQGNGYTF. Written as DNA, the CDR3 is TGCAGCGCCATGGGACAGGGGAATGGCTACACCTTC.

The rearrangement uses TRBV13 and TRBJ2-6; D uncertain. Germline CDR1 reads PRHDT; CDR2 reads FYEKMQ (reference sequence). V lost 0 bases and J lost 1, with 4 bases in between. The CDR3 extends over 15 amino acids. CDR3 bases: TGTGCCAGCAGCTTAGGACAGTCTGGGGCCAACGTCCTGACTTTC. Protein product: CASSLGQSGANVLTF.

The chain has TRBV9 and TRBJ1-2; 7 bases are shared with TRBD1. J was trimmed by 6 bases and V by 4 bases; bases with no gene match: 12. The CDR3 runs 15 residues. Germline CDR1 reads SGDLS; CDR2 reads YYNGEE. CDR3 residues: CASSYIDRELNGYTF. The DNA of the CDR3 is TGTGCCAGCAGCTACATCGACAGGGAATTGAATGGCTACACCTTC.

J is TRBJ1-6 and V is TRBV7-8; perhaps TRBD1 as D (6 bases). The CDR3 runs to 16 residues. Germline values: CDR1 SGHVS, CDR2 FQNEAQ. The germline V and J ends were trimmed by 2 bases and 8 bases, with 16 bases remaining between them. For the CDR3, the DNA is TGTGCCAGCAGCTTAAGGGCAGGGGTACTGGATTCACCCCTCCACTTT. It translates to CASSLRAGVLDSPLHF. The entire variable domain, with the rest obtained from reference TRBV7-8 and TRBJ1-6, is as follows: GAGVSQSPRYKVAKRGQDVALRCDPISGHVSLFWYQQALGQGPEFLTYFQNEAQLDKSGLPSDRFFAERPEGSVSTLKIQRTQQEDSAVYLCASSLRAGVLDSPLHFGNGTRLTVT.

The rearrangement links TRBV15 to TRBJ2-1; 10 bases line up with TRBD2. This CDR3 contains 15 residues. Germline V gives CDR1 LNHNV, CDR2 YYDKDF (reference sequence). V shed 0 bases and J 14 bases; nucleotides not matched to a gene: 10. The CDR3 loop is CATSRDRLAGALKFF. As DNA, the CDR3 is TGTGCCACCAGCAGAGATCGTCTAGCGGGGGCGTTAAAGTTCTTC.

The chain couples TRBV2 to TRBJ2-2, with 9 positions matching TRBD1. Germline lookup yields CDR1 SNHLY and CDR2 FYNNEI. The CDR3 covers 14 residues. J was trimmed by 5 bases and V by 8 bases; bases with no gene match: 6. Written as DNA, the CDR3 is TGTGCCAGCCGGGGACAGGGAATAACCGGGGAGCTGTTTTTT. It yields the protein CASRGQGITGELFF.

This chain uses TRBV2 with TRBJ2-1; 9 bases line up with TRBD2. Trimming took 0 bases from V and 0 from J; bases not matched to a gene: 9. CDR1 and CDR2 (germline): SNHLY, FYNNEI. The CDR3 is 19 residues long. Here the CDR3 reads CASSEALLGRGGSYNEQFF. The CDR3 DNA reads as TGTGCCAGCAGTGAAGCGCTTCTCGGGCGGGGGGGCTCCTACAATGAGCAGTTCTTC.

The J gene is TRBJ2-1, the V gene TRBV19; no firm D call. The CDR3 extends over 15 amino acids. The V end was cut by 2 bases, the J end by 3 bases, with 11 bases between. The germline V gene has CDR1 LNHDA and CDR2 SQIVND (reference sequence). The CDR3 DNA follows: TGTGCCAGTAGTATAAGCCAGTCAGGCTACAATGAGCAGTTCTTC. This encodes CASSISQSGYNEQFF.

The V and J genes are TRBV6-1 and TRBJ2-7; the D is unclear. Per the germline V gene, CDR1 is MNHNS and CDR2 is SASEGT. The length of the CDR3 is 14 residues. V was clipped by 4 bases and J by 2 bases, with 12 bases between them. CDR3 region: CASSALLPTYEQYF. The CDR3 nucleotides are TGTGCCAGCAGTGCGCTTCTCCCCACCTACGAGCAGTACTTC.

This chain uses TRBV2 with TRBJ1-4; D not certain. Germline V gene data show CDR1 as SNHLY and CDR2 as FYNNEI. This CDR3 comprises 16 residues. V was clipped by 8 bases and J by 0 bases, with 16 bases between them. This CDR3 is CASRVPDGATNEKLFF. The CDR3, as DNA: TGTGCCAGCCGAGTTCCGGACGGGGCAACTAATGAAAAACTGTTTTTT.

The chain carries TRBV7-9 and TRBJ2-5, with a tentative D call TRBD1 (6 bases). V lost 1 base, J lost 5 bases, and 8 bases lay in between. There are 13 residues in the CDR3. Germline-derived CDR1 and CDR2 are SEHNR and FQNEAQ (reference sequence). The CDR3 sequence: CASSLDRVETQYF. Written as DNA, the CDR3 is TGTGCCAGCAGCTTAGACAGGGTGGAGACCCAGTACTTC.

This clone occurred once. This rearrangement joins TRBV11-2 to TRBJ2-5; no clear D. The CDR3 runs to 19 residues. Germline CDR1 is SGHAT and CDR2 is FQNNGV. The germline V and J ends were trimmed by 1 base and 4 bases, with 25 bases remaining between them. The CDR3 coding sequence is TGTGCCAGCAGCTTAGTTGGTGGTAGGCCACCGACCGGAAGAGAGACCCAGTACTTC. It yields the protein CASSLVGGRPPTGRETQYF.

The chain recombines TRBV7-3 with TRBJ1-2, with D perhaps TRBD1 (5 bases). The germline V and J ends were trimmed by 0 bases and 0 bases, with 8 bases remaining between them. Germline values: CDR1 SGHTA, CDR2 FQGTGA. The CDR3 sequence is 15 residues long. CDR3 amino acids: CASSLTGGSNYGYTF. The CDR3 nucleotides read TGTGCCAGCAGCTTAACGGGGGGATCTAACTATGGCTACACCTTC.

The CDR3 loop reads CASSPGQDYEQYF. Here the CDR3 DNA reads TGCGCCAGCAGCCCCGGACAGGACTACGAGCAGTACTTC. The rearrangement uses TRBV5-1 and TRBJ2-7, with 7 bases lining up with TRBD1. Germline lookup yields CDR1 SGHRS and CDR2 YFSETQ. Losses at the gene ends were 4 bases for V and 3 bases for J; bases not matched to a gene: 4. The CDR3 consists of 13 residues. Full variable domain (missing parts from reference TRBV5-1 and TRBJ2-7): KAGVTQTPRYLIKTRGQQVTLSCSPISGHRSVSWYQQTPGQGLQFLFEYFSETQRNKGNFPGRFSGRQFSNSRSEMNVSTLELGDSALYLCASSPGQDYEQYFGPGTRLTVT.

This clone was detected once. The rearrangement uses TRBV7-9 and TRBJ2-5; 13 bases agree with TRBD2. The CDR3 sequence is 16 residues long. The trim removed 1 base at V and 2 bases at J, leaving 1 base unmatched. The germline gives CDR1 SEHNR, CDR2 FQNEAQ (reference sequence). For the CDR3, the DNA is TGTGCCAGCAGCTTAGGGGGACTAGCGGGGCAAGAGACCCAGTACTTC. It yields the protein CASSLGGLAGQETQYF.

This clone was detected only once. The genes are TRBV4-2 and TRBJ2-3, with 9 positions matching TRBD2. V was pared by 1 base and J by 5 bases, with 13 bases of the junction left unmatched. The CDR3 contains 18 residues. Looked up from germline, CDR1 is LGHNA and CDR2 is YNFKEQ. In nucleotides, the CDR3 is TGTGCCAGCAGCCAAGTTGACCTGCGGGGGGGCATTAGAGATACGCAGTATTTT. Translating gives CASSQVDLRGGIRDTQYF.

This chain uses TRBV4-1 with TRBJ2-2; D ambiguous. This CDR3 has 12 amino acids. Between the trimmed V and J ends, which lost 3 bases and 5 bases, there was a span of 4 bases. The germline gives CDR1 MGHRA, CDR2 YSYEKL. The CDR3 bases are TGCGCCAGCAGCCACATAACCGGGGAGCTGTTTTTT. As protein: CASSHITGELFF.

The chain carries TRBV19 and TRBJ1-2, with D perhaps TRBD1 (5 bases). The V gene lost 3 bases and the J gene lost 3 bases, with 5 bases spanning the gap. Germline CDR1 and CDR2: LNHDA and SQIVND (reference sequence). This CDR3 spans 12 amino acids. CDR3 region: CASSMTDYGYTF. The CDR3, as DNA: TGTGCCAGTAGTATGACAGACTATGGCTACACCTTC.

The chain has TRBV10-1 and TRBJ2-3; TRBD2 matches 10 bases. The CDR3 runs to 15 residues. Looked up from germline, CDR1 is WNHNN and CDR2 is SYGVQD (reference sequence). Losses at the gene ends were 5 bases for V and 6 bases for J; bases not matched to a gene: 8. The CDR3 sequence is CASSLSGGALDTQYF. In DNA, the CDR3 is TGCGCCAGCAGTCTAAGCGGGGGGGCCCTGGATACGCAGTATTTT.

The chain combines TRBV27 with TRBJ2-5; D is possibly TRBD2 (7 bases). Germline-derived CDR1 and CDR2 are MNHEY and SMNVEV (reference sequence). Trimming stripped 6 bases from V and 4 bases from J, with 30 bases between. This CDR3 comprises 19 residues. CDR3 DNA sequence: TGTGCCAGCAGCTTGTGGGGGCCTTTAGCGGGTGGAACGGTAGAGACCCAGTACTTC. This encodes CASSLWGPLAGGTVETQYF.

The V gene is TRBV7-8, the J gene TRBJ2-7, with TRBD2 matching 11 bases. V lost 1 base and J lost 4; bases outside the gene matches: 3. CDR3 size: 15 residues. CDR1 is SGHVS, CDR2 FQNEAQ, per germline. The CDR3 is CASSLGASGGYEQYF. CDR3 nucleotide sequence: TGTGCCAGCAGCTTAGGGGCTAGCGGGGGGTACGAGCAGTACTTC.

The gene calls are TRBV6-1 and TRBJ1-2; 7 bases align to TRBD1. From germline, CDR1 is MNHNS and CDR2 SASEGT. The trim removed 8 bases at V and 4 bases at J, leaving 13 bases unmatched. The CDR3 has 15 residues. CDR3 residues: CASPSIQGRVYGYTF. For the CDR3, the DNA is TGTGCCAGCCCATCAATACAGGGGAGGGTCTATGGCTACACCTTC.

The chain has TRBV5-4 and TRBJ1-2, with D possibly being TRBD1 (5 bases). V was trimmed by 4 bases and J by 5 bases, leaving 15 bases between them. Germline lookup yields CDR1 SGHNT and CDR2 YYREEE (reference sequence). The CDR3 covers 14 residues. CDR3 region: CASSAGTAEYGYTF. In DNA form, the CDR3 reads TGTGCCAGCAGCGCCGGGACTGCAGAATATGGCTACACCTTC.

The chain is built from TRBV11-2 and TRBJ1-1; a weak D match, TRBD1 (5 bases). CDR1 and CDR2 (germline): SGHAT, FQNNGV. This CDR3 has 11 amino acids. V lost 5 bases and J lost 10, with 11 bases in between. The CDR3 protein is CASSPRRGAFF. The CDR3 DNA reads TGTGCCAGCAGCCCCCGGAGGGGAGCTTTCTTT.

The chain is built from TRBV5-5 and TRBJ2-3; D unclear. CDR3 length: 15 amino acids. Between the trimmed V and J ends, which lost 4 bases and 2 bases, there was a span of 14 bases. Germline CDR1 reads SGHKS; CDR2 reads YYEKEE (reference sequence). The CDR3 DNA sequence: TGTGCCAGCAGCCCATACCTAATATTCACAGATACGCAGTATTTT. Residues: CASSPYLIFTDTQYF.

J is TRBJ2-2 and V is TRBV4-3; D not resolved. V shed 0 bases and J shed 4 bases, with 18 bases lying between them. Per the germline V gene, CDR1 is LGHNA and CDR2 is YSLEER. CDR3 length: 18 amino acids. The CDR3 here is CASSQEKFVGRLTGELFF. DNA of the CDR3: TGCGCCAGCAGCCAAGAGAAATTCGTGGGCCGACTCACCGGGGAGCTGTTTTTT.

This clone occurred a few times. The chain has TRBV11-3 and TRBJ1-6; D is possibly TRBD1 (6 bases). The CDR3 covers 14 residues. Germline CDR1 is SGHNT and CDR2 is YENEEA. V lost 3 bases to trimming and J lost 10 bases, with 13 bases between them. The CDR3, as DNA: TGTGCCAGCAGCTTGGGCAGGGGAGCGTCACCCCTCCACTTT. It specifies CASSLGRGASPLHF.